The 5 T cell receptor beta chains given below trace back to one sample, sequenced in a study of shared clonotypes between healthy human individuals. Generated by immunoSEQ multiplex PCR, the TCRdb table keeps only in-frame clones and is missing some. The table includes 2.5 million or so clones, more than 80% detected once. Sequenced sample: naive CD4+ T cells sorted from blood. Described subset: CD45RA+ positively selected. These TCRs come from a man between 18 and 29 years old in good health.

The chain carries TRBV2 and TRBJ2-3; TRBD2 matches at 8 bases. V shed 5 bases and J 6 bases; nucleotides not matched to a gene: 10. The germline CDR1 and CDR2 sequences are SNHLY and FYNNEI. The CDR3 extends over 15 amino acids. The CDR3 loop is CASSPRERGTDTQYF. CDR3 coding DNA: TGTGCCAGCAGTCCCCGCGAGCGGGGGACCGATACGCAGTATTTT.

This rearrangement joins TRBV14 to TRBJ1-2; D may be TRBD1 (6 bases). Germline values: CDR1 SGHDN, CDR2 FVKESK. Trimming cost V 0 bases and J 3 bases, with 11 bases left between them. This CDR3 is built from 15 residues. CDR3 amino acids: CASSQETGAYYGYTF. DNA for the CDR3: TGTGCCAGCAGCCAAGAGACGGGGGCCTACTATGGCTACACCTTC.

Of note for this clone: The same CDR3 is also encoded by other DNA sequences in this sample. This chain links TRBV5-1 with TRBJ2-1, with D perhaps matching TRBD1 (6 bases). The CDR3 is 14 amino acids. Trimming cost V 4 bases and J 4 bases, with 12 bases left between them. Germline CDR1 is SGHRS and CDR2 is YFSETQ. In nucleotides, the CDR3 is TGCGCCAGCAGCGGGGGAACAGGGTACAATGAGCAGTTCTTC. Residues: CASSGGTGYNEQFF.

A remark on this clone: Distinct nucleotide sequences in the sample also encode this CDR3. The DNA of the CDR3 is TGTGCCAGCAGCTTAGCTGCCGGGGGCAATCAGCCCCAGCATTTT. Amino acid sequence: CASSLAAGGNQPQHF. V and J are TRBV7-2 and TRBJ1-5; D gene uncertain. The V end was cut by 0 bases, the J end by 2 bases, with 8 bases between. The CDR3 consists of 15 residues. Germline CDR1 SGHTA, CDR2 FQGNSA.

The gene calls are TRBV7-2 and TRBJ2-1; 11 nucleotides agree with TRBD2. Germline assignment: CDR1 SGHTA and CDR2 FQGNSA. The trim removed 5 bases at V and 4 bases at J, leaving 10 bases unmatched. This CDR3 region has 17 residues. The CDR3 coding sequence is TGTGCCAGCAGCGAAGTACGTAGCGGGAGGGCTTACAATGAGCAGTTCTTC. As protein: CASSEVRSGRAYNEQFF.